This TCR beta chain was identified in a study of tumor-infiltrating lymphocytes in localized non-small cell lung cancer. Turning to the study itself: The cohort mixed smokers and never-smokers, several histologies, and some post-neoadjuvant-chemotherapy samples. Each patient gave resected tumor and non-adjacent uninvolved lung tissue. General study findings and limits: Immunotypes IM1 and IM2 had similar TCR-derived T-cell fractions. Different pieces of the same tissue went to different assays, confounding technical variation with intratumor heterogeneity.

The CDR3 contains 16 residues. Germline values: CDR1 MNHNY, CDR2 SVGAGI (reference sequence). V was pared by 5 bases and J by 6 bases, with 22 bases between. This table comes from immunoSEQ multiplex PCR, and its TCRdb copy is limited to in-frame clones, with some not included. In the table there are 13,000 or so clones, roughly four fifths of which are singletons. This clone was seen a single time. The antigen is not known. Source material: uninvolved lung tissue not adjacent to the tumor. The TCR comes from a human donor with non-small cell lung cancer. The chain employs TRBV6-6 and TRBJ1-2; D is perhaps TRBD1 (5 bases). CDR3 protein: CASSPTGRGLGDGYTF. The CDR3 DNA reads TGTGCCAGCAGTCCAACGGGAAGGGGACTAGGCGATGGCTACACCTTC.